The 18 T cell receptor beta chains below come from one sample, sequenced in a study of blood T cell repertoires in COVID-19. Profiled with immunoSEQ multiplex PCR; TCRdb holds only in-frame clones, not every one. The sample includes tens of thousands of clones, nearly 90% of them seen just once. The sequenced sample consisted of peripheral blood. The source is a woman older than 75 with acute or convalescent COVID-19.

The chain recombines TRBV9 with TRBJ1-2, with TRBD1 matching 11 bases. The CDR3 runs 14 residues. Per the germline V gene, CDR1 is SGDLS and CDR2 is YYNGEE. The J segment lost 3 bases and the V segment lost 3 bases, leaving 1 base of the junction unmatched. CDR3 sequence: CASSGTGGDYGYTF. CDR3 nucleotide sequence: TGTGCCAGCAGCGGGACAGGGGGCGACTATGGCTACACCTTC.

This CDR3 is CAWSTGTDFNYGYTF. CDR3 nucleotide sequence: TGTGCCTGGAGTACAGGGACAGACTTTAACTATGGCTACACCTTC. The rearrangement uses TRBV30 and TRBJ1-2; 7 nucleotides align to TRBD1. Germline V CDR1 and CDR2: GTSNPN, SVGIG (reference sequence). Trimming at V came to 2 bases and at J to 1 base, leaving 7 bases not matched to a gene. The CDR3 consists of 15 residues.

The chain is built from TRBV3-1 (or the pseudogene TRBV3-2) and TRBJ1-3; possible D gene TRBD1, 5 bases. Trimming stripped 1 base from V and 0 bases from J, with 13 bases between. The germline V gene has CDR1 LGHDT and CDR2 YNNKEL (reference sequence). The CDR3 runs 17 residues. CDR3 in DNA: TGTGCCAGCAGCCAAGGACAGCCCCGATCCTCTGGAAACACCATATATTTT. Translated: CASSQGQPRSSGNTIYF.

This chain links TRBV6-5 with TRBJ2-1; 7 bases agree with TRBD1. The CDR3 loop spans 15 amino acids. Germline lookup yields CDR1 MNHEY and CDR2 SVGAGI. After removal of 7 bases from V and 7 bases from J, the junction contained 13 bases not matched to a gene. CDR3 coding DNA: TGTGCCAGCAAGTTGACAGGGCCAGTTGGAAATGAGCAGTTCTTC. Its translation: CASKLTGPVGNEQFF.

V is TRBV6-2 or TRBV6-3 and J is TRBJ2-5, with D tentatively TRBD2 (6 bases). Trimming stripped 2 bases from V and 5 bases from J, with 24 bases between. This CDR3 region has 18 residues. Germline CDR1 is MNHEY and CDR2 is SVGEGT. Here the CDR3 DNA reads TGTGCCAGCAGTTACCCCCTGCGGGGTCAGGGTTGGGCGGAGACCCAGTACTTC. Protein product: CASSYPLRGQGWAETQYF.

This clone came up a few times. The J gene is TRBJ1-3, the V gene TRBV2; D unclear. The CDR3 spans 13 residues. Germline V lookup: CDR1 SNHLY, CDR2 FYNNEI. V lost 8 bases and J lost 4, with 12 bases in between. The CDR3: CASRDTRGNTIYF. CDR3 nucleotides: TGTGCCAGCCGGGATACGCGCGGAAACACCATATATTTT.

This chain connects TRBV7-6 to TRBJ2-1, with 8 bases matching TRBD2. Germline V gene lookup returns CDR1 SGHVS and CDR2 FNYEAQ. This CDR3 is built from 17 residues. V lost 6 bases to trimming and J lost 5 bases; unmatched junction nucleotides: 15. CDR3 bases: TGTGCCAGCAGTCAAGAGGGGCGCAGCGGGAGCCACAATGAGCAGTTCTTC. Amino acid sequence: CASSQEGRSGSHNEQFF. Full variable domain (outside the CDR3, taken from reference TRBV7-6 and TRBJ2-1): GAGVSQSPRYKVTKRGQDVALRCDPISGHVSLYWYRQALGQGPEFLTYFNYEAQQDKSGLPNDRFSAERPEGSISTLTIQRTEQRDSAMYRCASSQEGRSGSHNEQFFGPGTRLTVL.

The V and J genes are TRBV4-1 and TRBJ2-2; D ambiguous. CDR3 length: 15 amino acids. The germline V and J ends were trimmed by 0 bases and 3 bases, with 8 bases remaining between them. Germline CDR1 is MGHRA and CDR2 is YSYEKL. CDR3 DNA sequence: TGCGCCAGCAGCCAAGAGGTCAGGCACACCGGGGAGCTGTTTTTT. It is translated as CASSQEVRHTGELFF.

This rearrangement joins TRBV3-1 (or the pseudogene TRBV3-2) to TRBJ2-1; TRBD2 matches 14 bases. Germline lookup yields CDR1 LGHDT and CDR2 YNNKEL (reference sequence). This CDR3 has 17 amino acids. The V and J ends lost 2 bases and 10 bases, in that order; junction bases with no gene match: 10. The CDR3 protein is CASSQRLAGGPQGEQFF. Written as DNA, the CDR3 is TGTGCCAGCAGCCAACGACTAGCGGGGGGGCCTCAGGGAGAGCAGTTCTTC.

The chain employs TRBV11-2 and TRBJ2-1, with 10 positions matching TRBD2. CDR1 and CDR2 from the germline V gene are SGHAT and FQNNGV. The CDR3 totals 15 residues. Trimming took 7 bases from V and 4 from J; bases not matched to a gene: 7. This CDR3 is CASTLAGAVYNEQFF. CDR3 DNA: TGTGCCAGCACCCTAGCGGGAGCGGTATACAATGAGCAGTTCTTC.

J is TRBJ2-1 and V is TRBV7-2; TRBD2 might be the D (7 bases). Germline CDR1 and CDR2: SGHTA and FQGNSA. The CDR3 runs 16 residues. The V and J ends lost 7 bases and 1 base respectively, with 17 bases between them. In nucleotides, the CDR3 is TGTGCCAGCACCGAGGGAGGGGGTCTGTCCTACAATGAGCAGTTCTTC. Amino acid sequence: CASTEGGGLSYNEQFF.

This clone was observed a single time. The V gene is TRBV19, the J gene TRBJ2-5, with 7 bases fitting TRBD1. With V trimmed by 6 bases and J by 2 bases, 9 bases remained unmatched. Germline V gene sequence: CDR1 LNHDA, CDR2 SQIVND (reference sequence). This CDR3 has 15 amino acids. Written as DNA, the CDR3 is TGTGCCAGTAGCCCCCGGGGACAGCCACAAGAGACCCAGTACTTC. This sequence encodes CASSPRGQPQETQYF.

The chain links TRBV28 to TRBJ2-1; 9 nucleotides agree with TRBD1. This CDR3 is built from 17 residues. J lost 6 bases, V lost 1 base, and 10 bases had no gene match. CDR1 is MDHEN, CDR2 SYDVKM, per germline. The CDR3 is CASSLLGPGTGINEQFF. In nucleotides, the CDR3 is TGTGCCAGCAGTTTATTAGGCCCCGGGACAGGGATCAATGAGCAGTTCTTC.

V is TRBV28 and J is TRBJ2-7, with 8 bases matching TRBD1. Per the germline V gene, CDR1 is MDHEN and CDR2 is SYDVKM. The CDR3 runs to 17 residues. The trim removed 4 bases at V and 4 bases at J, leaving 15 bases unmatched. In DNA form, the CDR3 reads TGTGCCAGCAGTTCCCCTTCTTATGGACAGGGTCGGTACGAGCAGTACTTC. This codes for CASSSPSYGQGRYEQYF.

This rearrangement joins TRBV19 to TRBJ1-4; TRBD1 matches 8 bases. This CDR3 spans 17 amino acids. The germline V gene encodes CDR1 LNHDA and CDR2 SQIVND (reference sequence). V lost 0 bases, J lost 7 bases, and 10 bases stayed unmatched. CDR3 DNA: TGTGCCAGTAGTATAGATAACTGGACAGGGAAAGGTGAAAAACTGTTTTTT. This codes for CASSIDNWTGKGEKLFF.

V gene TRBV6-5 combines with J gene TRBJ1-1; 7 bases map to TRBD1. The germline gives CDR1 MNHEY, CDR2 SVGAGI. Trimming took 7 bases from V and 5 from J; bases not matched to a gene: 10. The CDR3 is made up of 14 amino acids. CDR3: CASTLSTGVTEAFF. In DNA form, the CDR3 reads TGTGCCAGCACCCTATCTACAGGGGTAACTGAAGCTTTCTTT.

This sequence joins TRBV10-3 and TRBJ1-1, with D perhaps TRBD1 (5 bases). Per the germline V gene, CDR1 is ENHRY and CDR2 is SYGVKD. Trimming stripped 2 bases from V and 5 bases from J, with 18 bases between. The CDR3 is made up of 16 amino acids. CDR3 sequence: CAISERGGTGGTEAFF. The CDR3 nucleotides are TGTGCCATCAGTGAGCGGGGTGGTACCGGGGGTACTGAAGCTTTCTTT.

The chain combines TRBV19 with TRBJ2-1; possibly TRBD2 for D (5 bases). This CDR3 comprises 14 residues. V dropped 2 bases and J dropped 12 bases, with 17 bases sitting between them. The germline V gene has CDR1 LNHDA and CDR2 SQIVND (reference sequence). The CDR3 nucleotides are TGTGCCAGTAGTATAAGTATCGGGGATTTCGTGCAGTTCTTC. Its protein product is CASSISIGDFVQFF.